This paragraph covers one T cell receptor beta chain sequence. What it binds is unknown. MiXCR, run by TCRdb on the reads, gives a single entry per CDR3 protein. The table records about 89,000 distinct CDR3 sequences, approximately 32% of them present only once. This entry is derived from a study of T cell repertoires in cytomegalovirus infection. The overall study: Carrying CMV and the relevant HLA type showed in public TCR beta signatures.

The ends lost 5 bases at V and 5 bases at J; junction bases unmatched: 9. The V gene's germline CDR1 is LNHDA and CDR2 SQIVND (reference sequence). This CDR3 comprises 16 residues. Study conclusions and caveats: Adding up the frequency of public TCR beta families identified people who carried CMV plus the relevant HLA. In two of eight donors, the top clonotype was HLA-C-restricted CMV-specific.

The receptor was isolated from a human donor in good health (CMV status not recorded). Some clones in this sample may be carry-over from other donors' samples. This chain links TRBV19 with TRBJ2-7, with TRBD2 identical over 13 bases. Sequencing used CD8+ T cells from cultured PBMCs, obtained from culture after CMV antigen stimulation. The CDR3: CASSGPTSGGADEQYF. DNA for the CDR3: TGTGCCAGTAGTGGGCCTACTAGCGGGGGGGCCGACGAGCAGTACTTC.